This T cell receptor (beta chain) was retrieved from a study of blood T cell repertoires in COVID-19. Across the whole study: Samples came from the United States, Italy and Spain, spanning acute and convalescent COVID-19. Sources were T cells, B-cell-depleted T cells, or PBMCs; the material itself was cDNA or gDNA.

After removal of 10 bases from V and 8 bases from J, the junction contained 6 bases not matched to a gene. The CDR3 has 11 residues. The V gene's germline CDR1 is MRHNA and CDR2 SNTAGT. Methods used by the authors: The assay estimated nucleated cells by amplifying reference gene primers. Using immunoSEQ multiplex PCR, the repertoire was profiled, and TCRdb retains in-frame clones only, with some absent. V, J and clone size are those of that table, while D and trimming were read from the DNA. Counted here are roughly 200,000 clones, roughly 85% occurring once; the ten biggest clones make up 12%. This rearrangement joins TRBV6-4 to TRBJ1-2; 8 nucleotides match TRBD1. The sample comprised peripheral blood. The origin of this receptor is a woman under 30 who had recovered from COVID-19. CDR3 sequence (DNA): TGTGCCACTCAGACAGGGGAAGGCTACACCTTC. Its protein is CATQTGEGYTF.